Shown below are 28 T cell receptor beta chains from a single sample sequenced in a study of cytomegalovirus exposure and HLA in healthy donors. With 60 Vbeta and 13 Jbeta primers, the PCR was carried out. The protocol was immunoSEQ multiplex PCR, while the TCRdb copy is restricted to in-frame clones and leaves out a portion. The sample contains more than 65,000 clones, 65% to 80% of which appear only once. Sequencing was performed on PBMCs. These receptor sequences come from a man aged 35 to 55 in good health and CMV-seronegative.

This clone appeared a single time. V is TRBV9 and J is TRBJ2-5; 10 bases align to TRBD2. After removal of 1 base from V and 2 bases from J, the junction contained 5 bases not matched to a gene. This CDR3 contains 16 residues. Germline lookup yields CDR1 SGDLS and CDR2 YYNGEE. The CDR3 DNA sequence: TGTGCCAGCAGCGTAAGCCCTAGCGGGGGTCAAGAGACCCAGTACTTC. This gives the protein CASSVSPSGGQETQYF.

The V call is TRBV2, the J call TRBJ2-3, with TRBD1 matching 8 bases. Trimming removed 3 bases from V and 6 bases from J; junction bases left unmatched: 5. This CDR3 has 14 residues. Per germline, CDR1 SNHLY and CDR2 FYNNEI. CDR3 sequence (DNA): TGTGCCAGCAGTGAGGGCAGGGGGCCGGATACGCAGTATTTT. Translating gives CASSEGRGPDTQYF.

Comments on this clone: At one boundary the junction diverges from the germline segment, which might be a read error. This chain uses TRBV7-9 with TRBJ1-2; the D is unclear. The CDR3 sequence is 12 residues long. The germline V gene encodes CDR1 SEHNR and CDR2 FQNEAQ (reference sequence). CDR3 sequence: CSSSLGGGSYTF. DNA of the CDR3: TGTTCCAGCAGCTTAGGAGGAGGGTCCTACACCTTC.

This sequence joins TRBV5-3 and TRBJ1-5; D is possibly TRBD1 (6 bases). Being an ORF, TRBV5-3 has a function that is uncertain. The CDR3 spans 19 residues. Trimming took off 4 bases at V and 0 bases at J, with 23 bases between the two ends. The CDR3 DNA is TGTGCCAGAAGCCTGGCTGAGGGGGGGCCTACGTATAGCAATCAGCCCCAGCATTTT. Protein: CARSLAEGGPTYSNQPQHF.

CDR3 residues: CASSQGRAYSNQPQHF. DNA of the CDR3: TGTGCCAGCAGTCAAGGCAGGGCATATAGCAATCAGCCCCAGCATTTT. The V call is TRBV6-1, the J call TRBJ1-5, with a tentative D call TRBD1 (5 bases). CDR1 is MNHNS and CDR2 is SASEGT in the germline V gene. Trimming pared 5 bases from V and 0 bases from J, leaving 14 bases between. The CDR3 is made up of 16 amino acids.

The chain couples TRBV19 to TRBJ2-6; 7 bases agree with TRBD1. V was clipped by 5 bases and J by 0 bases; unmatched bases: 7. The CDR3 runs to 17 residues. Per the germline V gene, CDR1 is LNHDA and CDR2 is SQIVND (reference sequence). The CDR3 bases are TGTGCCAGTAGTCCGGGACAGTCCTTCTCTGGGGCCAACGTCCTGACTTTC. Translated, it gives CASSPGQSFSGANVLTF.

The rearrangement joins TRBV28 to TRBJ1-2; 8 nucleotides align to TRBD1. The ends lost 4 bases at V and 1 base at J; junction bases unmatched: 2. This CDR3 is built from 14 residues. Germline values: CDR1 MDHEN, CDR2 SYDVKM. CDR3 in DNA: TGTGCCAGCAGTTCGGGACAGGTTAACTATGGCTACACCTTC. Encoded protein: CASSSGQVNYGYTF.

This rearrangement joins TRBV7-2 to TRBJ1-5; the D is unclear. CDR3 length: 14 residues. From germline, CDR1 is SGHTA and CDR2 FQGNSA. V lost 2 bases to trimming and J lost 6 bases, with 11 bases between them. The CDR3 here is CASSLRRAGQPQHF. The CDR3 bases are TGTGCCAGCAGCTTAAGAAGGGCGGGTCAGCCCCAGCATTTT.

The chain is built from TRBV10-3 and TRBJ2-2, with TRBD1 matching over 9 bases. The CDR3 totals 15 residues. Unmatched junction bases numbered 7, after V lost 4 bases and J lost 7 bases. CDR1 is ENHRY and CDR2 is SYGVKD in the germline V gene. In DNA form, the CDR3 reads TGTGCCATCAGTGGATCACAGGGGGCTAACGGGGAGCTGTTTTTT. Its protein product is CAISGSQGANGELFF.

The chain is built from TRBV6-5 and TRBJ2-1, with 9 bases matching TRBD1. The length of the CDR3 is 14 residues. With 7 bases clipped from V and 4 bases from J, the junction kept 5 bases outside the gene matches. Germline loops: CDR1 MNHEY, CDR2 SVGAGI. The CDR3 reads CASTTGGFYNEQFF. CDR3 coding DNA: TGTGCCAGCACTACAGGGGGCTTTTACAATGAGCAGTTCTTC.

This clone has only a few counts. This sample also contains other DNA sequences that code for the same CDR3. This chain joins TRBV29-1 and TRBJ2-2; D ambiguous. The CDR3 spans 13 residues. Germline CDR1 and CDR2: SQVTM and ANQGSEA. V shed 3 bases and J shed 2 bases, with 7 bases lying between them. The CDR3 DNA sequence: TGCAGCGTTGAGACAACCAACACCGGGGAGCTGTTTTTT. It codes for CSVETTNTGELFF.

CDR3 bases: TGCGCCAGCAGCCAAGGACAGGGTGAACGGGAAAAACTGTTTTTT. Its protein product is CASSQGQGEREKLFF. This rearrangement joins TRBV4-1 to TRBJ1-4; TRBD1 agrees at 7 bases. V was pared by 1 base and J by 8 bases, with 7 bases of the junction left unmatched. Germline V gene data show CDR1 as MGHRA and CDR2 as YSYEKL. The CDR3 is 15 residues long.

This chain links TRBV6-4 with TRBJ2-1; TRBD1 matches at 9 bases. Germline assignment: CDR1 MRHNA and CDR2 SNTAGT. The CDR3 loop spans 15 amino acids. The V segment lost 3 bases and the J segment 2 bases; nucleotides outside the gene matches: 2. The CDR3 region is CASSEGQGPYNEQFF. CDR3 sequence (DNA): TGTGCCAGCAGTGAGGGACAGGGACCCTACAATGAGCAGTTCTTC.

The chain's CDR3 is CASIRTVNTGELFF. As DNA, the CDR3 is TGCGCCAGCATCAGGACAGTGAACACCGGGGAGCTGTTTTTT. The chain combines TRBV5-1 with TRBJ2-2; D possibly corresponds to TRBD1 (6 bases). V gave up 6 bases and J gave up 1 base, with 10 bases separating them. Germline values: CDR1 SGHRS, CDR2 YFSETQ. The CDR3 has 14 residues.

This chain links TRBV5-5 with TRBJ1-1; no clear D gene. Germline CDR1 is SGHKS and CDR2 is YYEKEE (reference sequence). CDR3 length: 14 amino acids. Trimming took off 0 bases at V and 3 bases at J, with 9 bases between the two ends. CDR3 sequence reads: CASSLAWADTEAFF. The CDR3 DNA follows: TGTGCCAGCAGCTTGGCCTGGGCTGACACTGAAGCTTTCTTT.

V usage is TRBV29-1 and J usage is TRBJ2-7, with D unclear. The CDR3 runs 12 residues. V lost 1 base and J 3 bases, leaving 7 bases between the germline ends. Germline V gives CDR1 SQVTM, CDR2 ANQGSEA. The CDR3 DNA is TGCAGCGTTGAAGGTAGCAGCTACGAGCAGTACTTC. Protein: CSVEGSSYEQYF.

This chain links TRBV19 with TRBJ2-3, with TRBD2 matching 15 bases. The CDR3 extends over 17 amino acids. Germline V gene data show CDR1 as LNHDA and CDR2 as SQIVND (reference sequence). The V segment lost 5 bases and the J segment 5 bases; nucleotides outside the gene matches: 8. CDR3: CASSFRTSGGELDTQYF. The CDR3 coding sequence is TGTGCCAGTAGTTTCCGGACTAGCGGGGGGGAGTTAGATACGCAGTATTTT.

CDR3 amino acids: CASSLRQNYGYTF. CDR3 in DNA: TGTGCCAGCAGCTTGAGACAGAACTATGGCTACACCTTC. This sequence joins TRBV5-5 and TRBJ1-2; a possible D gene is TRBD1 (5 bases). The germline V and J ends were trimmed by 1 base and 2 bases, with 6 bases remaining between them. The CDR3 has 13 amino acids. Germline assignment: CDR1 SGHKS and CDR2 YYEKEE (reference sequence).

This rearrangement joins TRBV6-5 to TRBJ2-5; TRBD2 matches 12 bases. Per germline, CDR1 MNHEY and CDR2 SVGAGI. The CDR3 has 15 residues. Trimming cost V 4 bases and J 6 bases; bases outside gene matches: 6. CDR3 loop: CASSSSGGAVKTQYF. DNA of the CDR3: TGTGCCAGCAGTTCTAGCGGGGGGGCCGTGAAGACCCAGTACTTC.

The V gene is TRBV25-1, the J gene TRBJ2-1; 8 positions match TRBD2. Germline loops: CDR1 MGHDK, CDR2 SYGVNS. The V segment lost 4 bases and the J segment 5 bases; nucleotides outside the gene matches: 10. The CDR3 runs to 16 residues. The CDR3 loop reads CASSAGGGTLNNEQFF. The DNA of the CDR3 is TGTGCCAGCAGTGCCGGGGGGGGCACGCTCAACAATGAGCAGTTCTTC.

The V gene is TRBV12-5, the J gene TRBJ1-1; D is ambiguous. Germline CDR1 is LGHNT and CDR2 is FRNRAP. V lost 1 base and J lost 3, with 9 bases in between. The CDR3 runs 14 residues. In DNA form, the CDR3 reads TGTGCTAGTGGTTTGGGACTGGGAGACACTGAAGCTTTCTTT. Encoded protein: CASGLGLGDTEAFF.

For the CDR3, the DNA is TGTGCCAGCAGGGGGCCGACTAACTATGGCTACACCTTC. It encodes CASRGPTNYGYTF. V gene TRBV28 combines with J gene TRBJ1-2; weak D call: TRBD1 (5 bases). Germline V gene sequence: CDR1 MDHEN, CDR2 SYDVKM. V was clipped by 6 bases and J by 0 bases, with 8 bases between them. The CDR3 runs to 13 residues.

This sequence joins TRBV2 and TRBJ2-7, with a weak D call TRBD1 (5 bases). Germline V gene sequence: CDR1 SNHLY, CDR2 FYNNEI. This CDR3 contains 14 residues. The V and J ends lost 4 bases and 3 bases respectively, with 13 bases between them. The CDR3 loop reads CASSAQASYYEQYF. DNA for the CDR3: TGTGCCAGCAGTGCACAGGCAAGTTACTACGAGCAGTACTTC.

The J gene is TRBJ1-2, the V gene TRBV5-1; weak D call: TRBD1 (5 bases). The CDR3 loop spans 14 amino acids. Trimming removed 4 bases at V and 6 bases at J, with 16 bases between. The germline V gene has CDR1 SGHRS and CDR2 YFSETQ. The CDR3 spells CASSPSSGEDGYTF. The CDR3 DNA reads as TGCGCCAGCAGCCCTTCCTCGGGGGAAGATGGCTACACCTTC. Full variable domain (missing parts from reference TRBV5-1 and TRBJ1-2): KAGVTQTPRYLIKTRGQQVTLSCSPISGHRSVSWYQQTPGQGLQFLFEYFSETQRNKGNFPGRFSGRQFSNSRSEMNVSTLELGDSALYLCASSPSSGEDGYTFGSGTRLTVV.

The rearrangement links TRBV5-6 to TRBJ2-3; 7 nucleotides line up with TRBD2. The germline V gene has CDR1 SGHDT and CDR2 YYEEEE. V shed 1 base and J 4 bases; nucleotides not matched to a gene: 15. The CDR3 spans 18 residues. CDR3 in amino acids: CASSLRTSALARADTQYF. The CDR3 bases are TGTGCCAGCAGCTTGAGGACAAGTGCACTAGCGCGGGCAGATACGCAGTATTTT.

DNA of the CDR3: TGCAGCGTTGAAGGATTAGTCCAGGGGTACAATGAGCAGTTCTTC. Translated: CSVEGLVQGYNEQFF. This rearrangement joins TRBV29-1 to TRBJ2-1; D perhaps matches TRBD1 (6 bases). Between the trimmed V and J ends, which lost 1 base and 4 bases, there was a span of 14 bases. Per the germline V gene, CDR1 is SQVTM and CDR2 is ANQGSEA. This CDR3 spans 15 amino acids.

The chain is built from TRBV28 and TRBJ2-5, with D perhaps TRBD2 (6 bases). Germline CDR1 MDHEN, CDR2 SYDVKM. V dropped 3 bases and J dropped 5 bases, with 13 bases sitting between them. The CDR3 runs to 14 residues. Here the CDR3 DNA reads TGTGCCAGCAGTTTTATCCGGGGACTGGAGACCCAGTACTTC. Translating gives CASSFIRGLETQYF.

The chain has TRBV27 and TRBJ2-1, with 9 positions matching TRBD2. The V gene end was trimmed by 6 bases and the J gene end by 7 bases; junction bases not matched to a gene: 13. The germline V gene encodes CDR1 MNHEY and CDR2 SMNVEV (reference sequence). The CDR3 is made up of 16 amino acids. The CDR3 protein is CASSWAWGGGENEQFF. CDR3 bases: TGTGCCAGCAGCTGGGCTTGGGGCGGGGGGGAAAATGAGCAGTTCTTC.